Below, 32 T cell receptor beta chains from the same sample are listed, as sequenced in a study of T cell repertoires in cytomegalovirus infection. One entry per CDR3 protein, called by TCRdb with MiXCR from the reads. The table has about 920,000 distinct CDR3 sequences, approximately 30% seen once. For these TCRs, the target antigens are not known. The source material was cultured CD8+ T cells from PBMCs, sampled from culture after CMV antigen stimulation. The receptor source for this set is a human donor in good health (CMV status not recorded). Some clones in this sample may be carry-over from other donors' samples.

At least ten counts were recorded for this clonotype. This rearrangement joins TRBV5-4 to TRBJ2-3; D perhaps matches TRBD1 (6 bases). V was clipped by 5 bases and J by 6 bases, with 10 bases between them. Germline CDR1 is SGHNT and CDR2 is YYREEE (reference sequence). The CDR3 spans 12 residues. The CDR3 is CASSFQGDTQYF. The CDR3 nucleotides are TGTGCCAGCAGTTTCCAGGGGGATACGCAGTATTTT.

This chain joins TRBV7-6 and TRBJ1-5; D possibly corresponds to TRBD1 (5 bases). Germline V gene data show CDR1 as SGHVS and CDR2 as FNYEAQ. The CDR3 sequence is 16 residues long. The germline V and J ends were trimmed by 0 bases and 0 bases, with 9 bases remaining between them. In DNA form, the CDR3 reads TGTGCCAGCAGCTTAGCGTCAGGGCCTAGCAATCAGCCCCAGCATTTT. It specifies CASSLASGPSNQPQHF.

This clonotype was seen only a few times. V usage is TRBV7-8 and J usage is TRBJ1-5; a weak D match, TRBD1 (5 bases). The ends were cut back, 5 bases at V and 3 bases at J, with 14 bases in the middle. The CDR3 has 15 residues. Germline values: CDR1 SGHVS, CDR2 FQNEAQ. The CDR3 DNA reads TGTGCCAGCAGCATGACGGTAGGGGTCAATCAGCCCCAGCATTTT. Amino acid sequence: CASSMTVGVNQPQHF.

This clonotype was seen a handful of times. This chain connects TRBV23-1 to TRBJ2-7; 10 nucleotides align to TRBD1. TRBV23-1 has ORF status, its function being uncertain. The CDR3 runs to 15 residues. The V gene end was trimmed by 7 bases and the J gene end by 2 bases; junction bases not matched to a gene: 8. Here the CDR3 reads CASIPWDRGTYEQYV. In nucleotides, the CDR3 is TGCGCCAGCATACCCTGGGACAGGGGAACCTACGAGCAGTACGTC.

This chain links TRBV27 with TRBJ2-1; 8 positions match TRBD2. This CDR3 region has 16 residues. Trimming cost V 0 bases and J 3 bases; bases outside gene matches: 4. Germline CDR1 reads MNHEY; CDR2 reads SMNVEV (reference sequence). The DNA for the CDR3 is TGTGCCAGCAGTTTATCGACGGGGGGGTACTACAATGAGCAGTTCTTC. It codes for CASSLSTGGYYNEQFF.

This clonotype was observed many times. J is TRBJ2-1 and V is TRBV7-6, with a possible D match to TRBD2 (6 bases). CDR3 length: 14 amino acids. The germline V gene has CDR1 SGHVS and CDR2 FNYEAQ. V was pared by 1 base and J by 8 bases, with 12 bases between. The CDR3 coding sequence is TGTGCCAGCAGCTTAGGACTAGTGGCGTATGAGCAGTTCTTC. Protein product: CASSLGLVAYEQFF.

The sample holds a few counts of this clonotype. The CDR3: CASSLFKGSRPYEQYF. Written as DNA, the CDR3 is TGTGCCAGCAGCCTTTTTAAGGGCTCGAGGCCCTACGAGCAGTACTTC. The genes are TRBV7-2 and TRBJ2-7; no clear D. Germline V gives CDR1 SGHTA, CDR2 FQGNSA. Trimming took 5 bases from V and 2 from J, leaving 19 bases between them. CDR3 length: 16 residues.

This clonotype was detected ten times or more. The CDR3 is CASTPPGSTDTQYF. CDR3 sequence (DNA): TGTGCCAGCACCCCACCGGGCAGCACAGATACGCAGTATTTT. The chain carries TRBV7-2 and TRBJ2-3; no definite D call. The CDR3 extends over 14 amino acids. Trimming cost V 7 bases and J 0 bases, with 11 bases left between them. Germline loops: CDR1 SGHTA, CDR2 FQGNSA.

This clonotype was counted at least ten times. The CDR3 nucleotides are TGTGCCAGCAGCCCTAGGGAAGAGACCCAGTACTTC. It yields the protein CASSPREETQYF. This chain uses TRBV7-6 with TRBJ2-5; D remains unclear. Trimming removed 5 bases at V and 3 bases at J, with 7 bases between. The CDR3 extends over 12 amino acids. Germline V gene data show CDR1 as SGHVS and CDR2 as FNYEAQ.

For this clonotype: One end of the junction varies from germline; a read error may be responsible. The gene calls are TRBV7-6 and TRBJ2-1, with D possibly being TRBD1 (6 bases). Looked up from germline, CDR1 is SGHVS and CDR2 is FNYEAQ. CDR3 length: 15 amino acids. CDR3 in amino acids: CASSLAGGYYHEQLF. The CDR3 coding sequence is TGTGCCAGCAGCTTAGCAGGGGGATATTACCATGAGCAGTTGTTC.

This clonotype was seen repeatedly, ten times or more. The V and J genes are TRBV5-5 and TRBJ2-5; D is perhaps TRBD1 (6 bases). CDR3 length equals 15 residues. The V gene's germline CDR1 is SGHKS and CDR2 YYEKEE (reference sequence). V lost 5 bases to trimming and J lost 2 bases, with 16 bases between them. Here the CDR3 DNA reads TGTGCCAGCAGGAAAGACAGGATTAAACAAGAGACCCAGTACTTC. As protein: CASRKDRIKQETQYF.

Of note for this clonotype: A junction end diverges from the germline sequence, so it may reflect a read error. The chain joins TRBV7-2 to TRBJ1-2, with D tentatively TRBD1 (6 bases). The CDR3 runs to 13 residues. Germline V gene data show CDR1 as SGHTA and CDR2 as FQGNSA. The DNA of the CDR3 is TGTGTCAGCAGCTACAGGGCCAGCTATGGCTACACCTTC. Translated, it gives CVSSYRASYGYTF.

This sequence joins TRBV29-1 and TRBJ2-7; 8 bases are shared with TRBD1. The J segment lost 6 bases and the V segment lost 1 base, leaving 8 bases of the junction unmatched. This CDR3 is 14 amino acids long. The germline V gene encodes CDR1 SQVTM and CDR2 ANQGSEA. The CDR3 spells CSVEVWTGYIEQYF. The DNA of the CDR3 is TGCAGCGTTGAAGTGTGGACAGGGTACATCGAGCAGTACTTC.

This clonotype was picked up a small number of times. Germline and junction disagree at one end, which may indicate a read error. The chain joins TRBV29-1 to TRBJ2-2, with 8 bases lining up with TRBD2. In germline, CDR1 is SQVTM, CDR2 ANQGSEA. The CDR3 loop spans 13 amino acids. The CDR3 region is CSFESGGTGELFF. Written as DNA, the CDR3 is TGCAGCTTTGAAAGCGGGGGTACCGGGGAGCTGTTTTTT.

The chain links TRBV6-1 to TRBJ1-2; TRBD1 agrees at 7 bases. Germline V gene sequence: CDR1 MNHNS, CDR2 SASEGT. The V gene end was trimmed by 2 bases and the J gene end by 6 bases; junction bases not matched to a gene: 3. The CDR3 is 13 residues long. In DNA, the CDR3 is TGTGCCAGCAGTGAACGGGGACAGAATGGCTACACCTTC. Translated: CASSERGQNGYTF.

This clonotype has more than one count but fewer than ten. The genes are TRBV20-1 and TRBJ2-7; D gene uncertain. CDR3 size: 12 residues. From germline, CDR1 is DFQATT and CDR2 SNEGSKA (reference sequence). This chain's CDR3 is CSARDVGYEQYV. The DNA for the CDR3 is TGCAGTGCCAGAGATGTCGGTTACGAGCAGTACGTC.

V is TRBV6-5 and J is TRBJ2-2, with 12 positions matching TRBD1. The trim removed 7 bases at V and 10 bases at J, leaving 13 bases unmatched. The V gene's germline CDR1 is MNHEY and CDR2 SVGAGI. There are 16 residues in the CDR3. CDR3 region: CASNPLRDRGLEELFF. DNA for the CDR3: TGTGCCAGCAACCCCCTCCGGGACAGGGGGCTAGAGGAGCTGTTTTTT.

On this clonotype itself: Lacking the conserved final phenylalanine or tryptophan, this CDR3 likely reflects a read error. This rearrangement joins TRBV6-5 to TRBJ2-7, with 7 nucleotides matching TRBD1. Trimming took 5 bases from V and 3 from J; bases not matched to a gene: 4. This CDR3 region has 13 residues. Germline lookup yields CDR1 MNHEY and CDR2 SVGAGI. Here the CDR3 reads CASSRDRRYEQYL. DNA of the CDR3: TGTGCCAGCAGTCGGGACAGACGCTACGAGCAGTACCTC.

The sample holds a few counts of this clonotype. CDR3 region: CASSNQLARGYEQYF. The CDR3 coding sequence is TGTGCCAGTAGTAACCAACTAGCGCGGGGTTACGAGCAGTACTTC. V and J are TRBV19 and TRBJ2-7; 7 nucleotides agree with TRBD2. Germline CDR1 and CDR2: LNHDA and SQIVND (reference sequence). The CDR3 extends over 15 amino acids. The V and J ends lost 4 bases and 4 bases, in that order; junction bases with no gene match: 10.

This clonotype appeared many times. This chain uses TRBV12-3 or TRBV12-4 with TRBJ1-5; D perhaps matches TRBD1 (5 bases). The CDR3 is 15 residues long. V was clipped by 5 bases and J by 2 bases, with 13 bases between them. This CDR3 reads CASSPSEGGNQPQHF. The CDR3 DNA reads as TGTGCCAGCAGTCCTTCCGAAGGGGGCAATCAGCCCCAGCATTTT.

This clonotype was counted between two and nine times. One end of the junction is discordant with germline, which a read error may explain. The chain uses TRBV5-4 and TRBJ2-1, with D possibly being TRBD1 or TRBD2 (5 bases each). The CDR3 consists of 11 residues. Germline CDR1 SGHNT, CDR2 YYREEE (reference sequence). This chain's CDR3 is CASSLPGLEVF. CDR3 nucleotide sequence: TGTGCCAGCAGCTTGCCGGGGCTTGAGGTCTTC. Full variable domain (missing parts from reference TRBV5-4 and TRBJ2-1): ETGVTQSPTHLIKTRGQQVTLRCSSQSGHNTVSWYQQALGQGPQFIFQYYREEENGRGNFPPRFSGLQFPNYSSELNVNALELDDSALYLCASSLPGLEVFGPGTRLTVL.

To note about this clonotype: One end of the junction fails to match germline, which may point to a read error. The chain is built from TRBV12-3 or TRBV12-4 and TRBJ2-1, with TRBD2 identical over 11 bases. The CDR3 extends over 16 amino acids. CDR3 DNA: TGTGCCAACAGTTTAACCCTAGCGGGGGGCCGTAATGAGCAGTTCTTC. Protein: CANSLTLAGGRNEQFF.

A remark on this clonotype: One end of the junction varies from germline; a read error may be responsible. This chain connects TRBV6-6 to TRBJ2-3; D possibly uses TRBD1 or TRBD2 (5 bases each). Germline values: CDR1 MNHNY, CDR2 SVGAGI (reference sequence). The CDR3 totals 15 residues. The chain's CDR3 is CTSSGPYPSTDTQYF. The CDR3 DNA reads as TGTACCAGCTCGGGACCCTACCCTAGCACAGATACGCAGTATTTT.

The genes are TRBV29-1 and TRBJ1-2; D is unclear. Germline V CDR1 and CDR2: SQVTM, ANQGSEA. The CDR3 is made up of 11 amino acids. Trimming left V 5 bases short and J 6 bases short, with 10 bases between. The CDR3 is CSVRGRDGYTF. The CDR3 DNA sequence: TGCAGCGTTCGAGGAAGGGATGGCTACACCTTC.

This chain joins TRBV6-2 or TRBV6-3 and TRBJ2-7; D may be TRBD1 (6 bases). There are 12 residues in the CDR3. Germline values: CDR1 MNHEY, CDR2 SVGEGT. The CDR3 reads CASSLDSTKQYV. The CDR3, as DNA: TGTGCCAGCAGTCTGGACAGTACGAAGCAGTACGTT.

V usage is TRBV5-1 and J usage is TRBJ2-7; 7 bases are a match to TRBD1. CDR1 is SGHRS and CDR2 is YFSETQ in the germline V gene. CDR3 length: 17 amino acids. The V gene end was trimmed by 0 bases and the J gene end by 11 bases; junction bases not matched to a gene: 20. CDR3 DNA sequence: TGCGCCAGCAGCTTGGTCCCACCCGATCGACAGGGTGGGGGTAAGTACTTC. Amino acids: CASSLVPPDRQGGGKYF.

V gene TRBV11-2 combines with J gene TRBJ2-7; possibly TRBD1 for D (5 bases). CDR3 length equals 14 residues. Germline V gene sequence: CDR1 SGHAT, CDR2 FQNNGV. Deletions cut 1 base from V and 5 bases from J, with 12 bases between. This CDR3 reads CASSLAATGHEQYV. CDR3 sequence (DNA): TGTGCCAGCAGCTTAGCCGCAACAGGTCACGAGCAGTACGTC.

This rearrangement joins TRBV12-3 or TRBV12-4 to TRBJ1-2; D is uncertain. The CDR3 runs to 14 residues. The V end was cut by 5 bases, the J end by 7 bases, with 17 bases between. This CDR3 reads CASSPTVNYGGYTF. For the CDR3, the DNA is TGTGCCAGCAGTCCGACTGTAAACTATGGTGGCTACACCTTC.

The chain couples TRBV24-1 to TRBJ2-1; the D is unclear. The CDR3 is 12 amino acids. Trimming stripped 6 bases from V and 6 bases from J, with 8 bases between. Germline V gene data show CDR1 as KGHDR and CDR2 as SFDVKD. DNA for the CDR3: TGTGCCACCAGTTACATCGCCAATGAGCAGTTCTTC. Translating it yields CATSYIANEQFF.

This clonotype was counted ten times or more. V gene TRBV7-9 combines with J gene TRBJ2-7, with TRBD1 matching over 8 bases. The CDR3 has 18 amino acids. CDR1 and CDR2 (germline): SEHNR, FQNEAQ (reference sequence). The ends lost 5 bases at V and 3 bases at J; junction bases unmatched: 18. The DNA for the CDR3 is TGTGCCAGCAGCACTCCGGGGACAGGATTATCGAGTGGCTACGAGCAGTACTTC. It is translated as CASSTPGTGLSSGYEQYF.

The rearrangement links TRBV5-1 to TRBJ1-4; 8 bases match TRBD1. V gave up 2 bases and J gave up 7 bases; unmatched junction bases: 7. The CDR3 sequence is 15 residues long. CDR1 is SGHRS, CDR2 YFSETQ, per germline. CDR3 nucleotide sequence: TGCGCCAGCAGCTTCCGAGGACAGGGTGGTGAAAAACTGTTTTTT. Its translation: CASSFRGQGGEKLFF. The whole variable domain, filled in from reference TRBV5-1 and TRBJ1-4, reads KAGVTQTPRYLIKTRGQQVTLSCSPISGHRSVSWYQQTPGQGLQFLFEYFSETQRNKGNFPGRFSGRQFSNSRSEMNVSTLELGDSALYLCASSFRGQGGEKLFFGSGTQLSVL.

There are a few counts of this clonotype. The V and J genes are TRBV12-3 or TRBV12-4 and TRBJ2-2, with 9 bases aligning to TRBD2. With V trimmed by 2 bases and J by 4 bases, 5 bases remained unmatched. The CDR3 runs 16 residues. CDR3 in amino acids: CASSLSLAGTTGELFF. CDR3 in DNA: TGTGCCAGCAGTTTATCTCTAGCGGGGACCACCGGGGAGCTGTTTTTT.